The 31 T cell receptor beta chains below all came from one sample that was sequenced in a study of molecular identifiers for immune sequencing clone quantification. TCRdb independently ran MiXCR on the PCR reads; one entry per CDR3 protein. The top ten hold more than 0.8% of the sample, which has 250,000 to 400,000 distinct CDR3 sequences, over 20% seen once. Sequencing used naive CD8+ T cells from blood, with Jurkat cell RNA spiked in. Described subset: FACS-sorted CD8+CD4-CCR7+CD45RA+ naive T cells. These receptors were taken from a human donor in good health. Some libraries in this study had Jurkat cell RNA spiked in.

This clonotype appeared many times. The J gene is TRBJ2-2, the V gene TRBV20-1; the D gene is possibly TRBD2 (6 bases). The V and J ends lost 0 bases and 4 bases respectively, with 12 bases between them. The CDR3 runs to 15 residues. CDR1 is DFQATT and CDR2 is SNEGSKA in the germline V gene (reference sequence). CDR3 loop: CSARDYGSGTGELFF. The CDR3 bases are TGCAGTGCTAGAGATTACGGGAGCGGCACCGGGGAGCTGTTTTTT.

Ten or more counts support this clonotype. V gene TRBV19 combines with J gene TRBJ2-3; 9 positions agree with TRBD1. This CDR3 is 16 amino acids long. With 7 bases clipped from V and 6 bases from J, the junction kept 14 bases outside the gene matches. CDR1 and CDR2 (germline): LNHDA, SQIVND (reference sequence). The CDR3 DNA reads TGTGCCAGTATTGAAAACCCGGGACAGGGTTTGGATACGCAGTATTTT. Encoded protein: CASIENPGQGLDTQYF. Full variable domain (missing parts from reference TRBV19 and TRBJ2-3): DGGITQSPKYLFRKEGQNVTLSCEQNLNHDAMYWYRQDPGQGLRLIYYSQIVNDFQKGDIAEGYSVSREKKESFPLTVTSAQKNPTAFYLCASIENPGQGLDTQYFGPGTRLTVL.

Ten or more counts support this clonotype. V and J are TRBV29-1 and TRBJ2-3; D remains ambiguous. V was trimmed by 3 bases and J by 2 bases, leaving 18 bases between them. There are 16 residues in the CDR3. Germline V lookup: CDR1 SQVTM, CDR2 ANQGSEA. CDR3 DNA sequence: TGCAGCGTTGAGTATCCCCCGCCACTCCCCACAGATACGCAGTATTTT. Translation: CSVEYPPPLPTDTQYF.

This clonotype was counted only a few times. The V call is TRBV6-2 or TRBV6-3, the J call TRBJ1-5; D possibly corresponds to TRBD1 (5 bases). CDR1 is MNHEY and CDR2 is SVGEGT in the germline V gene. This CDR3 comprises 13 residues. Trimming took off 6 bases at V and 6 bases at J, with 12 bases between the two ends. The CDR3 region is CASSQGFGQPQHF. In DNA form, the CDR3 reads TGTGCCAGCAGCCAGGGTTTCGGTCAGCCCCAGCATTTT.

Comment on this clonotype: This clone may be a read error of a much larger clone one base away. V gene TRBV7-9 combines with J gene TRBJ1-1, with TRBD1 matching over 7 bases. The CDR3 has 16 residues. From germline, CDR1 is SEHNR and CDR2 FQNEAQ (reference sequence). For the CDR3, the DNA is TGTGCCGGCAGCCCGACGGGGGGACAGTTTAACACTGAAGCTTTCTTT. Encoded protein: CAGSPTGGQFNTEAFF.

This clonotype occurred many times. The V call is TRBV7-6, the J call TRBJ2-5; 7 bases line up with TRBD1. The germline gives CDR1 SGHVS, CDR2 FNYEAQ. The CDR3 has 15 amino acids. V lost 7 bases and J lost 1; bases outside the gene matches: 9. The chain's CDR3 is CASKSTRDSQETQYF. The CDR3 bases are TGTGCCAGCAAGTCTACCCGGGACAGCCAAGAGACCCAGTACTTC. The variable domain in full, completed from reference TRBV7-6 and TRBJ2-5, reads GAGVSQSPRYKVTKRGQDVALRCDPISGHVSLYWYRQALGQGPEFLTYFNYEAQQDKSGLPNDRFSAERPEGSISTLTIQRTEQRDSAMYRCASKSTRDSQETQYFGPGTRLLVL.

This clonotype was observed a few times. Germline and junction disagree at one end, which may indicate a read error. The V call is TRBV2, the J call TRBJ1-5, with TRBD1 as a possible D gene (5 bases). The CDR3 covers 14 residues. Per the germline V gene, CDR1 is SNHLY and CDR2 is FYNNEI. CDR3 sequence reads: CASSEASGYQLQHF. CDR3 bases: TGTGCCAGCAGTGAAGCTTCAGGGTATCAGCTCCAGCATTTT.

This clonotype has a handful of counts. This chain connects TRBV7-9 to TRBJ2-7; TRBD1 aligns across 12 bases. Germline-derived CDR1 and CDR2 are SEHNR and FQNEAQ (reference sequence). The CDR3 sequence is 19 residues long. V shed 5 bases and J 3 bases; nucleotides not matched to a gene: 17. The CDR3 DNA sequence: TGTGCCAGCAGCCCCCGACTGGGACAGGGGGCGCTTGGGATCTACGAGCAGTACTTC. Its protein product is CASSPRLGQGALGIYEQYF. Full variable domain (remainder filled in from reference TRBV7-9 and TRBJ2-7): DTGVSQNPRHKITKRGQNVTFRCDPISEHNRLYWYRQTLGQGPEFLTYFQNEAQLEKSRLLSDRFSAERPKGSFSTLEIQRTEQGDSAMYLCASSPRLGQGALGIYEQYFGPGTRLTVT.

This clonotype was counted at least ten times. The chain employs TRBV7-2 and TRBJ2-3; 10 bases are shared with TRBD2. Trimming cost V 0 bases and J 5 bases; bases outside gene matches: 8. Germline lookup yields CDR1 SGHTA and CDR2 FQGNSA. The CDR3 has 17 residues. The CDR3 region has the DNA TGTGCCAGCAGCTTAGCGATGGTAGCGGGGGGCGAAGATACGCAGTATTTT. Protein: CASSLAMVAGGEDTQYF.

For this clonotype: Just one base apart from a much larger clone, this may be a read error. This chain uses TRBV30 with TRBJ1-1; perhaps TRBD1 as D (5 bases). Germline CDR1 and CDR2: GTSNPN and SVGIG (reference sequence). The CDR3 is 12 amino acids. V gave up 0 bases and J gave up 8 bases, with 10 bases separating them. The CDR3: CAWSVIPGEAFF. CDR3 sequence (DNA): TGTGCCTGGAGTGTTATACCAGGGGAAGCTTTCTTT.

There are many counts of this clonotype. The V gene is TRBV4-1, the J gene TRBJ2-3; 10 positions agree with TRBD1. CDR1 is MGHRA, CDR2 YSYEKL, per germline. J gave up 5 bases and V 3 bases, and 5 bases lay outside the gene matches. This CDR3 spans 15 amino acids. CDR3 coding DNA: TGCGCCAGCAGCCAGATGGGACAGGGGCAAGATACGCAGTATTTT. Amino acids: CASSQMGQGQDTQYF.

The CDR3: CASSIGYPNPDTQYF. CDR3 DNA: TGTGCCAGTAGTATCGGCTACCCCAACCCAGATACGCAGTATTTT. The V gene is TRBV19, the J gene TRBJ2-3; D remains unclear. V was clipped by 3 bases and J by 4 bases, with 14 bases between them. This CDR3 is 15 amino acids long. Germline V gene data show CDR1 as LNHDA and CDR2 as SQIVND (reference sequence).

This clonotype was detected a few times. The CDR3: CASSLGVVRGVQETQYF. CDR3 DNA: TGTGCCAGCAGCTTAGGAGTTGTGCGGGGGGTGCAAGAGACCCAGTACTTC. This chain joins TRBV7-7 and TRBJ2-5; the match to TRBD2 covers 8 bases. Looked up from germline, CDR1 is SSHAT and CDR2 is FNYEAQ (reference sequence). Trimming took 1 base from V and 2 from J; bases not matched to a gene: 9. The CDR3 covers 17 residues.

This clonotype was detected only once. This may stem from a read error, because a much larger clone lies one nucleotide away. The genes are TRBV4-1 and TRBJ2-1, with D perhaps matching TRBD2 (5 bases). The CDR3 spans 13 residues. Germline CDR1 MGHRA, CDR2 YSYEKL. The CDR3 nucleotides read TGCGCCAGCAGCGCGGACTGGGGTGATGAGCAGCTCTTC. It is translated as CASSADWGDEQLF.

This clonotype was picked up many times. The V call is TRBV7-9, the J call TRBJ1-1; D is perhaps TRBD1 (5 bases). The CDR3 spans 15 residues. Deletions cut 8 bases from V and 1 base from J, with 17 bases between. Germline CDR1 is SEHNR and CDR2 is FQNEAQ (reference sequence). CDR3 DNA: TGTGCCAGCGGGGCCTTTCCCGACCGGAACACTGAAGCTTTCTTT. Translated: CASGAFPDRNTEAFF. The full variable domain, completed using reference TRBV7-9 and TRBJ1-1, is DTGVSQNPRHKITKRGQNVTFRCDPISEHNRLYWYRQTLGQGPEFLTYFQNEAQLEKSRLLSDRFSAERPKGSFSTLEIQRTEQGDSAMYLCASGAFPDRNTEAFFGQGTRLTVV.

This clonotype was recorded many times. V is TRBV29-1 and J is TRBJ1-1; 7 bases are a match to TRBD1. The V gene end was trimmed by 6 bases and the J gene end by 3 bases; junction bases not matched to a gene: 7. Germline V lookup: CDR1 SQVTM, CDR2 ANQGSEA. This CDR3 region has 13 residues. CDR3 in amino acids: CSVLQGYDTEAFF. The CDR3 nucleotides are TGCAGCGTGCTACAGGGGTACGACACTGAAGCTTTCTTT.

This clonotype was recorded a few times. This chain uses TRBV3-1 with TRBJ2-1, with a weak D call TRBD1 (6 bases). Germline CDR1 reads LGHDT; CDR2 reads YNNKEL (reference sequence). The germline V and J ends were trimmed by 5 bases and 4 bases, with 18 bases remaining between them. The CDR3 covers 16 residues. The CDR3, as DNA: TGTGCCAGCAGCTCCCAGGGGAGCGCTAGGTACAATGAGCAGTTCTTC. Its protein is CASSSQGSARYNEQFF.

Many counts were recorded for this clonotype. The CDR3 here is CASRIYSNQPQHF. In nucleotides, the CDR3 is TGTGCCAGCAGAATTTATAGCAATCAGCCCCAGCATTTT. This sequence joins TRBV28 and TRBJ1-5; D is undetermined. This CDR3 region has 13 residues. Trimming took 6 bases from V and 0 from J, leaving 6 bases between them. Germline V lookup: CDR1 MDHEN, CDR2 SYDVKM.

This clonotype was observed many times. The genes are TRBV4-1 and TRBJ2-7; 9 bases are shared with TRBD2. Germline values: CDR1 MGHRA, CDR2 YSYEKL. The CDR3 length is 14 residues. Germline trimming cut 5 bases from V and 3 bases from J; bases unmatched to any gene: 5. DNA for the CDR3: TGCGCCAGCAGCGCGCGGGGGGGCGGCTACGAGCAGTACTTC. Translation: CASSARGGGYEQYF.

This clonotype was found a few times. This rearrangement joins TRBV6-5 to TRBJ2-3, with 10 bases matching TRBD1. The CDR3 spans 17 residues. The trim removed 0 bases at V and 8 bases at J, leaving 11 bases unmatched. Germline V gene lookup returns CDR1 MNHEY and CDR2 SVGAGI. CDR3 amino acids: CASSYSASGTGVGTQYF. CDR3 nucleotides: TGTGCCAGCAGTTACTCAGCCTCCGGGACAGGGGTTGGTACGCAGTATTTT.

This clonotype was counted many times. J is TRBJ2-5 and V is TRBV4-3; D is possibly TRBD1 (6 bases). V shed 0 bases and J shed 2 bases, with 13 bases lying between them. Germline loops: CDR1 LGHNA, CDR2 YSLEER. The CDR3 runs to 16 residues. Here the CDR3 reads CASSQDRTEAQETQYF. As DNA, the CDR3 is TGCGCCAGCAGCCAAGACCGGACAGAAGCTCAAGAGACCCAGTACTTC.

Worth noting for this clonotype: This clone may be a read error of a much larger clone one base away. This chain links TRBV28 with TRBJ2-7; D call uncertain. The CDR3 covers 15 residues. The germline CDR1 and CDR2 sequences are MDHEN and SYDVKM. The chain's CDR3 is CAGSVTGDTYYEQYF. In DNA, the CDR3 is TGTGCCGGCAGTGTGACCGGTGACACGTACTACGAGCAGTACTTC.

This clonotype appeared many times. The chain links TRBV6-2 or TRBV6-3 to TRBJ1-5; D is unresolved. V was cut by 1 base and J by 4 bases, with 5 bases left in between. CDR3 size: 13 residues. CDR1 and CDR2 (germline): MNHEY, SVGEGT. For the CDR3, the DNA is TGTGCCAGCAGTTACTGGGTGAATCAGCCCCAGCATTTT. This translates into CASSYWVNQPQHF.

In its sample, this clonotype was seen many times. This chain joins TRBV30 and TRBJ2-1, with D tentatively TRBD2 (6 bases). Germline V gene sequence: CDR1 GTSNPN, CDR2 SVGIG (reference sequence). The CDR3 sequence is 13 residues long. The V end lost 4 bases, the J end lost 1 base, and 8 bases lay between the germline ends. CDR3 in amino acids: CAWTSESYNEQFF. The CDR3 DNA sequence: TGTGCCTGGACTAGCGAATCCTACAATGAGCAGTTCTTC.

This chain links TRBV6-2 or TRBV6-3 with TRBJ1-4, with TRBD1 identical over 9 bases. The germline V gene has CDR1 MNHEY and CDR2 SVGEGT. V trimming: 4 bases; J trimming: 15 bases; junction bases outside the gene matches: 30. CDR3 size: 20 residues. CDR3 residues: CASSSTQPKTWTGEDESVFF. The CDR3 region has the DNA TGTGCCAGCAGTTCCACCCAACCCAAGACATGGACAGGGGAAGACGAATCGGTGTTTTTT.

V is TRBV2 and J is TRBJ2-5; 8 nucleotides match TRBD1. From germline, CDR1 is SNHLY and CDR2 FYNNEI. V trimming: 0 bases; J trimming: 3 bases; junction bases outside the gene matches: 3. The CDR3 is 15 amino acids. CDR3 coding DNA: TGTGCCAGCAGTGAAGCAAGGACAGGGAAAGAGACCCAGTACTTC. This encodes CASSEARTGKETQYF.

Concerning this clonotype: With a much larger clone just one base away, this may be a read error. It is likely a read error, because the conserved phenylalanine at the end of the CDR3 is missing. The chain is built from TRBV5-3 and TRBJ1-1, with D maybe TRBD1 (5 bases). TRBV5-3 is classed as an ORF, of uncertain function. Trimming stripped 8 bases from V and 3 bases from J, with 14 bases between. The CDR3 loop spans 13 amino acids. The CDR3 DNA follows: TGTGCCAGTAATACAGGCAGCTACACTGAAGCTTTCCTT. This translates into CASNTGSYTEAFL.

This clonotype was observed at least ten times. The chain combines TRBV12-3 or TRBV12-4 with TRBJ2-3; D possibly matches TRBD1 or TRBD2 (5 bases each). V dropped 7 bases and J dropped 3 bases, with 14 bases sitting between them. The CDR3 totals 14 residues. The CDR3 DNA follows: TGTGCCAGCACATTCGTGGGGGTGACAGATACGCAGTATTTT. It yields the protein CASTFVGVTDTQYF.

J is TRBJ2-3 and V is TRBV7-9; a possible D gene is TRBD2 (6 bases). V was cut by 1 base and J by 2 bases, with 10 bases left in between. Germline CDR1 is SEHNR and CDR2 is FQNEAQ (reference sequence). The CDR3 has 15 residues. The CDR3 DNA sequence: TGTGCCAGCAGCTTAGTAGCGGATGTCACAGATACGCAGTATTTT. Translation gives CASSLVADVTDTQYF.

This rearrangement joins TRBV28 to TRBJ1-4, with 9 bases matching TRBD1. Unmatched junction bases numbered 12, after V lost 8 bases and J lost 5 bases. Germline V gene data show CDR1 as MDHEN and CDR2 as SYDVKM. This CDR3 is built from 16 residues. CDR3 nucleotides: TGTGCCAGCGGGCTTACAGGGGGCGCCTGGAATGAAAAACTGTTTTTT. Its translation is CASGLTGGAWNEKLFF.

About this clonotype: A single base separates this from a much larger clone, so it may be a read error. The chain carries TRBV13 and TRBJ2-1; TRBD2 agrees at 9 bases. Germline V gene lookup returns CDR1 PRHDT and CDR2 FYEKMQ (reference sequence). This CDR3 contains 16 residues. V lost 5 bases, J lost 9 bases, and 14 bases stayed unmatched. The CDR3 loop reads CASSLGLARGLGEQFF. As DNA, the CDR3 is TGTGCCAGCAGCCTTGGACTAGCGAGGGGGCTAGGTGAGCAGTTCTTC.